These 23 T cell receptor beta chains came from one sample sequenced in a study of blood T cell repertoires in COVID-19 (dated by TCRdb to about 2020). The library was produced with the immunoSEQ multiplex PCR assay. TCRdb took this table from immuneACCESS and kept in-frame rearrangements with V and J called. Such tables lack part of the clones; where checked against another copy, unresolved V genes explain under half of the gap, and the rest is unexplained. The sample table records around 72,000 clones; 87% of these occur just once. The ten largest clones add up to around 7.9% of the sample. The sample taken for sequencing was peripheral blood. The source of these receptors is a man aged 50 to 60 with active COVID-19.

V is TRBV4-1 and J is TRBJ2-1; TRBD1 might be the D (6 bases). Deletions cut 1 base from V and 10 bases from J, with 20 bases between. Germline CDR1 is MGHRA and CDR2 is YSYEKL. This CDR3 comprises 16 residues. The CDR3 bases are TGCGCCAGCAGCCAAGGCTCTGGGTTGGGGGCACACGAGCAGTTCTTC. Its translation is CASSQGSGLGAHEQFF.

This chain uses TRBV29-1 with TRBJ2-5, with 9 bases lining up with TRBD1. This CDR3 contains 13 residues. J gave up 5 bases and V 2 bases, and 3 bases lay outside the gene matches. Germline V gene sequence: CDR1 SQVTM, CDR2 ANQGSEA. CDR3 nucleotides: TGCAGCGTTGAAACAGGGGGCCGGGAGACCCAGTACTTC. It translates to CSVETGGRETQYF.

CDR3 region: CAWDRGSSYNEQFF. CDR3 DNA sequence: TGTGCCTGGGACAGGGGGAGTTCCTACAATGAGCAGTTCTTC. The gene calls are TRBV30 and TRBJ2-1; 9 nucleotides align to TRBD1. CDR1 and CDR2 (germline): GTSNPN, SVGIG (reference sequence). This CDR3 is 14 amino acids long. V lost 5 bases and J lost 1; bases outside the gene matches: 3.

V gene TRBV28 combines with J gene TRBJ2-3; 10 positions agree with TRBD2. Germline trimming cut 6 bases from V and 0 bases from J; bases unmatched to any gene: 12. In germline, CDR1 is MDHEN, CDR2 SYDVKM. The CDR3 sequence is 18 residues long. The CDR3 spells CASSILAGTTISTDTQYF. The CDR3 DNA reads TGTGCCAGCAGCATACTAGCGGGAACCACCATTAGCACAGATACGCAGTATTTT.

This rearrangement joins TRBV19 to TRBJ1-4; D may be TRBD1 (5 bases). The V and J ends lost 7 bases and 4 bases respectively, with 19 bases between them. CDR3 length: 16 residues. Per the germline V gene, CDR1 is LNHDA and CDR2 is SQIVND (reference sequence). The CDR3 DNA sequence: TGTGCCAGTACCGATTATCCAGGGTTGGGTAATGAAAAACTGTTTTTT. Residues: CASTDYPGLGNEKLFF.

The V gene is TRBV6-5, the J gene TRBJ2-2; TRBD1 matches 9 bases. The V segment lost 5 bases and the J segment 4 bases; nucleotides outside the gene matches: 5. The CDR3 length is 15 residues. The germline V gene has CDR1 MNHEY and CDR2 SVGAGI. The CDR3 loop reads CASSPNRGRTGELFF. As DNA, the CDR3 is TGTGCCAGCAGTCCTAACAGGGGGCGCACCGGGGAGCTGTTTTTT.

The J gene is TRBJ1-1, the V gene TRBV6-5; no definite D call. The V end was cut by 4 bases, the J end by 7 bases, with 10 bases between. CDR1 MNHEY and CDR2 SVGAGI come from the germline V gene. The CDR3 runs 12 residues. CDR3 region: CASSFPGFEAFF. CDR3 nucleotide sequence: TGTGCCAGCAGTTTCCCCGGGTTTGAAGCTTTCTTT.

This clone appeared a single time. Compared with germline, one end of the junction differs, possibly owing to a read error. The chain is built from TRBV5-4 and TRBJ1-4; D is possibly TRBD1 (5 bases). Germline CDR1 SGHNT, CDR2 YYREEE (reference sequence). This CDR3 is 15 amino acids long. DNA of the CDR3: TGTGCCAGCAGGTTGGGAGGACAAACTAATGAAAAACTGTTTTTT. The encoded protein is CASRLGGQTNEKLFF.

The chain carries TRBV4-2 and TRBJ1-2; TRBD1 is a possible D gene (5 bases). Between the trimmed V and J ends, which lost 0 bases and 3 bases, there was a span of 17 bases. There are 17 residues in the CDR3. Per germline, CDR1 LGHNA and CDR2 YNFKEQ. The chain's CDR3 is CASSQDSGAATYYGYTF. In nucleotides, the CDR3 is TGTGCCAGCAGCCAAGATTCTGGGGCAGCCACCTACTATGGCTACACCTTC.

The chain joins TRBV7-8 to TRBJ1-2, with a possible D match to TRBD1 (5 bases). The germline V gene has CDR1 SGHVS and CDR2 FQNEAQ. The V and J ends lost 4 bases and 1 base respectively, with 7 bases between them. CDR3 length equals 13 residues. CDR3 bases: TGTGCCAGCAGCTCCGACAGTAACTATGGCTACACCTTC. Its protein product is CASSSDSNYGYTF.

V gene TRBV28 combines with J gene TRBJ1-6; no clear D. The CDR3 totals 16 residues. Germline assignment: CDR1 MDHEN and CDR2 SYDVKM. Trimming removed 5 bases at V and 7 bases at J, with 18 bases between. CDR3 in amino acids: CASSLIARESNSPLHF. The DNA for the CDR3 is TGTGCCAGCAGTCTAATAGCCCGAGAATCCAATTCACCCCTCCACTTT.

This sequence joins TRBV28 and TRBJ1-2; tentative D call: TRBD1 (5 bases). The length of the CDR3 is 14 residues. V was cut by 7 bases and J by 3 bases, with 15 bases left in between. The germline V gene encodes CDR1 MDHEN and CDR2 SYDVKM. The CDR3 reads CASKIQGGDYGYTF. The CDR3 nucleotides are TGTGCCAGCAAGATCCAGGGAGGAGACTATGGCTACACCTTC.

The V call is TRBV27, the J call TRBJ2-3, with D tentatively TRBD2 (6 bases). Germline V gene lookup returns CDR1 MNHEY and CDR2 SMNVEV (reference sequence). The CDR3 covers 13 residues. V was clipped by 1 base and J by 8 bases, with 10 bases between them. The CDR3 reads CASSLWEDGTQYF. In DNA form, the CDR3 reads TGTGCCAGCAGTTTATGGGAGGACGGTACGCAGTATTTT.

The V and J genes are TRBV7-3 and TRBJ2-3; TRBD2 matches at 7 bases. Trimming removed 2 bases from V and 5 bases from J; junction bases left unmatched: 10. CDR3 length equals 16 residues. Germline V CDR1 and CDR2: SGHTA, FQGTGA. The DNA of the CDR3 is TGTGCCAGCAGCTTAGCGGGAGTACAGTTGGGAGATACGCAGTATTTT. This sequence encodes CASSLAGVQLGDTQYF.

The gene calls are TRBV28 and TRBJ2-7; D is unresolved. This CDR3 contains 17 residues. CDR1 and CDR2 from the germline V gene are MDHEN and SYDVKM. Trimming shortened V by 5 bases and J by 2 bases, and 22 bases separated the two germline ends. CDR3: CASSTAKEERMAYEQYF. For the CDR3, the DNA is TGTGCCAGCAGTACTGCAAAAGAGGAACGGATGGCCTACGAGCAGTACTTC.

The V call is TRBV5-4, the J call TRBJ1-1; the D gene is possibly TRBD1 (6 bases). Between the trimmed V and J ends, which lost 4 bases and 1 base, there was a span of 8 bases. The CDR3 is 13 residues long. Looked up from germline, CDR1 is SGHNT and CDR2 is YYREEE (reference sequence). As DNA, the CDR3 is TGTGCCAGCAGCACCAGGGGGAACACTGAAGCTTTCTTT. This gives the protein CASSTRGNTEAFF.

The J gene is TRBJ1-2, the V gene TRBV12-3 or TRBV12-4; D remains ambiguous. CDR3 size: 13 residues. Trimming took off 4 bases at V and 0 bases at J, with 6 bases between the two ends. DNA of the CDR3: TGTGCCAGCAGTTACGGGTCTAACTATGGCTACACCTTC. Translation gives CASSYGSNYGYTF.

This clone was detected only once. The chain has TRBV9 and TRBJ1-5, with D hard to call. This CDR3 has 15 amino acids. Germline V lookup: CDR1 SGDLS, CDR2 YYNGEE. Trimming cost V 4 bases and J 5 bases, with 16 bases left between them. In DNA, the CDR3 is TGTGCCAGCAGCCCAGGAGTCTCGGGAGATCAGCCCCAGCATTTT. Translating it yields CASSPGVSGDQPQHF.

This clone was recorded once. The rearrangement links TRBV5-1 to TRBJ1-2, with 8 positions matching TRBD1. Germline V CDR1 and CDR2: SGHRS, YFSETQ. V shed 3 bases, J shed 0 bases, and the junction held 4 bases outside the gene matches. CDR3 length equals 15 residues. The CDR3 reads CASSSGQGANYGYTF. CDR3 DNA: TGCGCCAGCAGCTCCGGACAGGGTGCTAACTATGGCTACACCTTC.

The V gene is TRBV29-1, the J gene TRBJ2-1; possibly TRBD1 for D (5 bases). V gave up 8 bases and J gave up 5 bases, with 19 bases separating them. This CDR3 is built from 14 residues. CDR1 and CDR2 (germline): SQVTM, ANQGSEA. The CDR3, as DNA: TGCAGCTTCCCTAGGGGCCGGCAACACAATGAGCAGTTCTTC. Translation: CSFPRGRQHNEQFF.

This clone has just one count. The chain employs TRBV19 and TRBJ2-1; 13 nucleotides line up with TRBD2. Losses at the gene ends were 6 bases for V and 7 bases for J; bases not matched to a gene: 3. CDR3 size: 14 residues. CDR1 is LNHDA, CDR2 SQIVND, per germline (reference sequence). In DNA form, the CDR3 reads TGTGCCAGTAGACTAGCGGGGGGGTTTAATGAGCAGTTCTTC. Its translation is CASRLAGGFNEQFF.

This chain connects TRBV7-2 to TRBJ1-4; D remains unclear. V lost 2 bases to trimming and J lost 7 bases, with 11 bases between them. Germline CDR1 reads SGHTA; CDR2 reads FQGNSA. The CDR3 has 14 amino acids. The DNA for the CDR3 is TGTGCCAGCAGCTTACACAGCCTTAGTGAAAAACTGTTTTTT. The encoded protein is CASSLHSLSEKLFF.

The chain is built from TRBV11-2 and TRBJ2-7; D is possibly TRBD2 (6 bases). Germline V gene lookup returns CDR1 SGHAT and CDR2 FQNNGV. The CDR3 length is 13 residues. Trimming shortened V by 3 bases and J by 6 bases, and 12 bases separated the two germline ends. The CDR3 nucleotides are TGTGCCAGCAGCTTTGGGGAGGCCCGCGAGCAGTACTTC. Translated, it gives CASSFGEAREQYF.